This paragraph reports one TCR beta chain. The data originate from a study of blood T cell repertoires in COVID-19. Study at large: Italy, Spain and the United States were the sources of the convalescent and acute COVID-19 samples.

This CDR3 is 11 amino acids long. The germline CDR1 and CDR2 sequences are SNHLY and FYNNEI. V was shortened by 11 bases and J by 8 bases, with 15 bases between the two germline ends. In the study's own analysis: Counts of nucleated cells, estimated from reference gene primer amplification, were obtained. Profiled with immunoSEQ multiplex PCR; TCRdb holds only in-frame clones, not every one. The V and J calls and the clone size are those of that table, but D and trimming were determined from the DNA. The data contain 350,000 to 400,000 clones, roughly 87% of them singletons. Enrollees, about 18 to 95 years old, lived in roughly 24 US areas.

The TCR was taken from a woman aged 25 to 39 who had recovered from COVID-19. Material: PBMCs or T cells enriched from blood (not recorded which). The genes are TRBV2 and TRBJ1-2; no reliable D call. This chain's CDR3 is CAGPSGRGYTF. As DNA, the CDR3 is TGTGCCGGACCGTCGGGGAGAGGCTACACCTTC. The variable domain in full, with the rest retrieved from reference TRBV2 and TRBJ1-2, is EPEVTQTPSHQVTQMGQEVILRCVPISNHLYFYWYRQILGQKVEFLVSFYNNEISEKSEIFDDQFSVERPDGSNFTLKIRSTKLEDSAMYFCAGPSGRGYTFGSGTRLTVV.